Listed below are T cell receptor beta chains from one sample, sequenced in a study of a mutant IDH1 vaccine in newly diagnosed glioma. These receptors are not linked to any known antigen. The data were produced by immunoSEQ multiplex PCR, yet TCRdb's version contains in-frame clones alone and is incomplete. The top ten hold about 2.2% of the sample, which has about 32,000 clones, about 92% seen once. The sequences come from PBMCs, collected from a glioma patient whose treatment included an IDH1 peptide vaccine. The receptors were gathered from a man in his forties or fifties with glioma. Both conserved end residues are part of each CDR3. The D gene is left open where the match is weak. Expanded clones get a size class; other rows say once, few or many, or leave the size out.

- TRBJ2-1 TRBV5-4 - CASSLGPLSEQFF TGTGCCAGCAGCTTGGGACCCCTAAGTGAGCAGTTCTTC
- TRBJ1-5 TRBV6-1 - CASSRDSDGGPQHF TGTGCCAGCAGTCGAGACTCCGATGGTGGGCCCCAGCATTTT
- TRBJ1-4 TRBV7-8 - CASSHPGAFYEKLFF TGTGCCAGCAGTCATCCGGGGGCATTCTATGAAAAACTGTTTTTT
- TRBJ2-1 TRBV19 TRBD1 CASSMAGTGKYNEQFF TGTGCCAGTAGTATGGCCGGGACAGGAAAATACAATGAGCAGTTCTTC
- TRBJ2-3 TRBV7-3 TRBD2 CASGVAGGTDTQYF TGTGCCAGCGGGGTGGCGGGAGGCACAGATACGCAGTATTTT
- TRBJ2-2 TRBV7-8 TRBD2 CASSLRGEGHGTGELFF TGTGCCAGCAGCTTGCGGGGGGAGGGCCATGGCACCGGGGAGCTGTTTTTT
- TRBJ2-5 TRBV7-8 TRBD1 CASSRGQGAETQYF TGTGCCAGCAGCAGGGGACAGGGGGCTGAGACCCAGTACTTC
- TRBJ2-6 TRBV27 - CASSPPPTVSGANVLTF TGTGCCAGCAGCCCACCCCCGACAGTCTCTGGGGCCAACGTCCTGACTTTC
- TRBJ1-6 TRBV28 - CASSLFRNNSPLHF TGTGCCAGCAGTTTGTTCAGAAACAATTCACCCCTCCACTTT
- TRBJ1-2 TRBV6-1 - CASSVSGNGYTF TGTGCCAGCAGTGTATCTGGGAATGGCTACACCTTC
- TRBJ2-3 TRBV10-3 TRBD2 CAIGLAGAPKDTQYF TGTGCCATCGGACTAGCGGGGGCCCCGAAGGATACGCAGTATTTT
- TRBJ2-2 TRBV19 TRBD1 CASSVTGVLNTGELFF TGTGCCAGTAGTGTGACAGGGGTCCTGAACACCGGGGAGCTGTTTTTT
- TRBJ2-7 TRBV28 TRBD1 CASSLGDRALYEQYF TGTGCCAGCAGTTTAGGGGACAGGGCTCTGTACGAGCAGTACTTC
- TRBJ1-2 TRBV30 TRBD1 CAWREGQGWGGYTF TGTGCCTGGAGGGAGGGACAGGGCTGGGGTGGCTACACCTTC
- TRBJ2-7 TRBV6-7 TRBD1 CASSIPWGQEYYEQYF TGTGCCAGCAGTATTCCTTGGGGACAGGAATATTACGAGCAGTACTTC
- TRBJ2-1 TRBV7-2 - CASSLVVGEYNEQFF TGTGCCAGCAGCTTAGTGGTGGGAGAGTACAATGAGCAGTTCTTC
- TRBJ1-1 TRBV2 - CASSAGMNTEAFF TGTGCCAGCAGTGCGGGTATGAACACTGAAGCTTTCTTT
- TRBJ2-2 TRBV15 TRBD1 CATSRGQLLTGELFF TGTGCCACCAGCAGGGGACAGCTACTCACCGGGGAGCTGTTTTTT
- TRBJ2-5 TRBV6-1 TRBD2 CASSEAAGFETQYF TGTGCCAGCAGTGAAGCAGCGGGGTTTGAGACCCAGTACTTC
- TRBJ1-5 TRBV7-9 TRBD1 CASSYKGDREKRNQPQHF TGTGCCAGCAGCTATAAAGGGGACAGGGAGAAACGCAATCAGCCCCAGCATTTT
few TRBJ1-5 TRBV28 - CASSLWGNQPQHF TGTGCCAGCAGTTTATGGGGTAACCAGCCCCAGCATTTT
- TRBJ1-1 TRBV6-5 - CASRTPSGDGTEAFF TGTGCCAGCAGGACACCGTCAGGAGATGGCACTGAAGCTTTCTTT
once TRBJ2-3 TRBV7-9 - CASSLGTVGTDTQYF TGTGCCAGCAGCTTAGGGACGGTCGGCACAGATACGCAGTATTTT
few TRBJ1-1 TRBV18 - CASSEGGRTEAFF TGTGCCAGCTCAGAGGGGGGACGCACTGAAGCTTTCTTT
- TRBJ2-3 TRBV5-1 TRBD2 CASSLELAGTQYF TGCGCCAGCAGCTTAGAACTAGCGGGGACGCAGTATTTT
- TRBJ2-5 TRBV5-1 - CASSLGGRETQYF TGCGCCAGCAGCTTAGGGGGGCGGGAGACCCAGTACTTC
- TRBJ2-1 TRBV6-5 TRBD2 CASSRTLAALNEQFF TGTGCCAGCAGCCGCACACTAGCGGCTCTCAATGAGCAGTTCTTC
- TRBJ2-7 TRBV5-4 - CASSPYRSSYEQYF TGTGCCAGCAGCCCGTATCGGAGCTCCTACGAGCAGTACTTC
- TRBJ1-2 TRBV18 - CASSPPGGGYGYTF TGTGCCAGCTCACCCCCCGGTGGGGGGTATGGCTACACCTTC
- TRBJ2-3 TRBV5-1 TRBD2 CASSLGLAGVGWRDTQYF TGCGCCAGCAGCTTGGGACTAGCGGGAGTGGGTTGGAGAGATACGCAGTATTTT
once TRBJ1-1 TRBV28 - CASRETGVTEAFF TGTGCCAGCAGGGAGACCGGGGTCACTGAAGCTTTCTTT
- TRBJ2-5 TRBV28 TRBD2 CASSPGLAGRETQYF TGTGCCAGCAGTCCCGGACTAGCGGGAAGAGAGACCCAGTACTTC
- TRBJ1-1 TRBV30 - CAWGRATEAFF TGTGCCTGGGGCAGGGCCACTGAAGCTTTCTTT
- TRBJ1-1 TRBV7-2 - CASSWGGTEAFF TGTGCCAGCAGTTGGGGGGGAACTGAAGCTTTCTTT
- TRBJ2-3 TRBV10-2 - CASSPGPADTQYF TGCGCCAGCAGTCCGGGGCCCGCGGATACGCAGTATTTT
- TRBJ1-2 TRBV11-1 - CASSLRPLNGYTF TGTGCCAGCAGCCTCCGCCCCCTTAATGGCTACACCTTC
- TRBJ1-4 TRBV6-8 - CASSLTQVSLEATNEKLFF TGTGCCAGCAGCCTCACCCAGGTATCCCTGGAGGCAACTAATGAAAAACTGTTTTTT
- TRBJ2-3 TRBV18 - CASSPPGSGGLTDTQYF TGTGCCAGCTCACCACCGGGGTCCGGGGGGCTCACAGATACGCAGTATTTT
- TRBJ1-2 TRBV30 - CAWRIGGAPNYGYTF TGTGCCTGGAGGATTGGGGGGGCTCCTAACTATGGCTACACCTTC
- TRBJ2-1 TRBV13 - CASSSSLTYNEQFF TGTGCCAGCAGCTCCTCGTTGACCTACAATGAGCAGTTCTTC
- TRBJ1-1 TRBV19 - CASEGTEAFF TGTGCCAGTGAGGGCACTGAAGCTTTCTTT
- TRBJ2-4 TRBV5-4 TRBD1 CASSSPRQGGNIQYF TGTGCCAGCAGCTCCCCCCGACAGGGGGGCAACATTCAGTACTTC
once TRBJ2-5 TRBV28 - CASIPSSRGAEETQYF TGTGCCAGCATCCCATCCTCCCGGGGGGCGGAAGAGACCCAGTACTTC
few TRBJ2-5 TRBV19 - CASSLGRGRKYQETQYF TGTGCCAGTAGTCTGGGGAGGGGGCGAAAGTACCAAGAGACCCAGTACTTC
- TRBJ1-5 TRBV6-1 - CASSEYPTVQPQHF TGTGCCAGCAGTGAATACCCCACCGTGCAGCCCCAGCATTTT
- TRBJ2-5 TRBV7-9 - CASSPPTSWNQETQYF TGTGCCAGCAGCCCTCCGACATCATGGAACCAAGAGACCCAGTACTTC
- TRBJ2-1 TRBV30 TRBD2 CAWIRTSGGRSSYNEQFF TGTGCCTGGATAAGGACTAGCGGGGGGCGGAGCTCCTACAATGAGCAGTTCTTC
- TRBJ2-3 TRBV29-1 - CSVEDPAKRGTDTQYF TGCAGCGTTGAAGATCCGGCTAAACGAGGCACAGATACGCAGTATTTT
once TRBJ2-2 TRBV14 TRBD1 CASSNRDRGRFGELFF TGTGCCAGCAGCAACCGGGACAGGGGTCGGTTCGGGGAGCTGTTTTTT
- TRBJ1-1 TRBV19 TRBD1 CASSPSDRRGTEAFF TGTGCCAGTAGTCCTTCGGACAGGAGGGGCACTGAAGCTTTCTTT
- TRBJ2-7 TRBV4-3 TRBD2 CASSQDFLAAYEQYF TGCGCCAGCAGCCAAGATTTCCTAGCGGCCTACGAGCAGTACTTC
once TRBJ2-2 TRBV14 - CASSFVSAGELFF TGTGCCAGCAGTTTCGTTTCGGCCGGGGAGCTGTTTTTT
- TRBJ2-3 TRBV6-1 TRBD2 CAIVREKTDTQYF TGTGCCATAGTGCGGGAGAAGACAGATACGCAGTATTTT
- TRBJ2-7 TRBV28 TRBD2 CASSSYPGLAQVGAYEQYF TGTGCCAGCAGTTCTTACCCGGGACTAGCTCAGGTTGGCGCCTACGAGCAGTACTTC
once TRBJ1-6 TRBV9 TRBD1 CASSVGQGNSPLHF TGTGCCAGCAGCGTCGGACAGGGGAATTCACCCCTCCACTTT
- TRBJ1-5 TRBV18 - CASSPPGGARQPQHF TGTGCCAGCTCACCACCGGGAGGGGCTAGGCAGCCCCAGCATTTT